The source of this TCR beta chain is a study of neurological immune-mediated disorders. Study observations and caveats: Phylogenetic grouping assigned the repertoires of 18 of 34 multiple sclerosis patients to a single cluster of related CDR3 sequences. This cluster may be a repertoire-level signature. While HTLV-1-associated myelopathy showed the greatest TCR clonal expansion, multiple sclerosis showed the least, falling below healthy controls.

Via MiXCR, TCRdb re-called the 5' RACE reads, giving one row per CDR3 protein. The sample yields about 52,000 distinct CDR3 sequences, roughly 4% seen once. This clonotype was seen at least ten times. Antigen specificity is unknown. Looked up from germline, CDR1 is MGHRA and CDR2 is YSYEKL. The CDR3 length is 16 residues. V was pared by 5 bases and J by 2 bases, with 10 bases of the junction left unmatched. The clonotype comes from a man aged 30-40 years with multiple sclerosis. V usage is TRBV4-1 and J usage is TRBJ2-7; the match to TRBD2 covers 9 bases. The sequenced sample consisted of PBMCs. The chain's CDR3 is CASSKGGTSLPYEQYF. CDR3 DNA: TGCGCCAGCAGCAAGGGAGGGACTAGCCTCCCCTACGAGCAGTACTTC.